A selection of T cell receptor beta chains follows, all from one sample in a study of OX40 agonist ivuxolimab in advanced cancers. Sequenced by immunoSEQ multiplex PCR; TCRdb stores in-frame clones only, minus some. The sample shows about 81,000 clones, roughly 80% of them seen only once. The material was CD4+ or CD8+ T cells sorted from blood, obtained in a trial of the OX40 agonist ivuxolimab. These receptors were collected from an adult with an advanced solid tumor such as melanoma, head and neck, liver or kidney cancer. Each CDR3 is given with its conserved first and last residue. Fields, in order: clone size, J gene, V gene, D gene, CDR3 DNA, CDR3 protein. A D gene is named only where the DNA matches it firmly. Expanded clones get a size class; other rows say once, few or many, or leave the size out.

clone_size: -; j_call: TRBJ1-2; v_call: TRBV10-2; d_call: -; cdr3_nt: TGCGCCAGCAGTGAGGTCAGCACGCGCTATGGCTACACCTTC; cdr3_aa: CASSEVSTRYGYTF
clone_size: -; j_call: TRBJ2-1; v_call: TRBV5-1; d_call: TRBD2; cdr3_nt: TGCGCCAGCAGCTTGGTTCTTAGCGGGGGAGGGAATGAGCAGTTCTTC; cdr3_aa: CASSLVLSGGGNEQFF
clone_size: once; j_call: TRBJ2-7; v_call: TRBV27; d_call: TRBD2; cdr3_nt: TGTGCCAGCAGCCTCCGACTAGCGGGAGGGAACGAGCAGTACTTC; cdr3_aa: CASSLRLAGGNEQYF
clone_size: once; j_call: TRBJ2-1; v_call: TRBV7-9; d_call: TRBD1; cdr3_nt: TGTGCCAGCAACCCAGACAGGGCTGGGTACAATGAGCAGTTCTTC; cdr3_aa: CASNPDRAGYNEQFF
clone_size: -; j_call: TRBJ1-4; v_call: TRBV5-4; d_call: -; cdr3_nt: TGTGCCAGCAGCCTGACGGGGGGAGAAGAAAAACTGTTTTTT; cdr3_aa: CASSLTGGEEKLFF
clone_size: -; j_call: TRBJ1-3; v_call: TRBV6-1; d_call: -; cdr3_nt: TGTGCCAGCAGGGAAAGTCGCGGCCGCTCTGGAAACACCATATATTTT; cdr3_aa: CASRESRGRSGNTIYF
clone_size: few; j_call: TRBJ2-3; v_call: TRBV28; d_call: -; cdr3_nt: TGTGCCAGCAGTTTTTTGGGTCGAAGCACAGATACGCAGTATTTT; cdr3_aa: CASSFLGRSTDTQYF
clone_size: -; j_call: TRBJ2-7; v_call: TRBV5-5; d_call: TRBD2; cdr3_nt: TGTGCCAGCAGCTTGGTACTAGCGGGAACCTACGAGCAGTACTTC; cdr3_aa: CASSLVLAGTYEQYF
clone_size: -; j_call: TRBJ2-5; v_call: TRBV2; d_call: -; cdr3_nt: TGTGCCGGCAGAGGCTTTTCCTCATCCGGGACCCAGTACTTC; cdr3_aa: CAGRGFSSSGTQYF
clone_size: few; j_call: TRBJ1-2; v_call: TRBV7-3; d_call: TRBD1; cdr3_nt: TGTGCCAGCAGCACGGGACAGGGAGATGGCTACACCTTC; cdr3_aa: CASSTGQGDGYTF
clone_size: -; j_call: TRBJ1-2; v_call: TRBV6-1; d_call: TRBD1; cdr3_nt: TGTGCCAGTAGGGACAGGGATAACTATGGCTACACCTTC; cdr3_aa: CASRDRDNYGYTF
clone_size: -; j_call: TRBJ1-2; v_call: TRBV6-1; d_call: -; cdr3_nt: TGTGCCAGCTCCCTAGGGGGAGGCTACACCTTC; cdr3_aa: CASSLGGGYTF
clone_size: -; j_call: TRBJ2-3; v_call: TRBV7-2; d_call: -; cdr3_nt: TGTGCCAGTAAAAGGGATGCTGGCACAGATACGCAGTATTTT; cdr3_aa: CASKRDAGTDTQYF
clone_size: -; j_call: TRBJ2-7; v_call: TRBV6-5; d_call: TRBD1; cdr3_nt: TGTGCCAGCAGTTACTCAGGACAGGCTAAGGCCTACGAGCAGTACTTC; cdr3_aa: CASSYSGQAKAYEQYF
clone_size: -; j_call: TRBJ1-6; v_call: TRBV7-2; d_call: TRBD1; cdr3_nt: TGTGCCAGCAGCACCACAGGGGGCTCCTATAATTCACCCCTCCACTTT; cdr3_aa: CASSTTGGSYNSPLHF
clone_size: few; j_call: TRBJ1-5; v_call: TRBV30; d_call: -; cdr3_nt: TGTGCCTGGAGTGCGCAGGCAAATCAGCCCCAGCATTTT; cdr3_aa: CAWSAQANQPQHF
clone_size: few; j_call: TRBJ2-5; v_call: TRBV2; d_call: -; cdr3_nt: TGTGCCAGCAGTGACAGGCAGGGGGGGAGAGGGACCCAGTACTTC; cdr3_aa: CASSDRQGGRGTQYF
clone_size: -; j_call: TRBJ2-2; v_call: TRBV29-1; d_call: TRBD1; cdr3_nt: TGCAGCGGCTTTACAGGGGACACCGGGGAGCTGTTTTTT; cdr3_aa: CSGFTGDTGELFF
clone_size: -; j_call: TRBJ2-3; v_call: TRBV7-3; d_call: -; cdr3_nt: TGTGCCAGCAGCAATACAGGGAAAGGGACAGATACGCAGTATTTT; cdr3_aa: CASSNTGKGTDTQYF
clone_size: few; j_call: TRBJ2-2; v_call: TRBV2; d_call: TRBD2; cdr3_nt: TGTGCCAGCAGGGAGGGACTAGCGGGAGGTGACGGGGAGCTGTTTTTT; cdr3_aa: CASREGLAGGDGELFF
clone_size: -; j_call: TRBJ1-2; v_call: TRBV15; d_call: -; cdr3_nt: TGTGCCACCAGCAGAGATCGTGGCGCCGGGTATGGCTACACCTTC; cdr3_aa: CATSRDRGAGYGYTF
clone_size: -; j_call: TRBJ2-1; v_call: TRBV29-1; d_call: -; cdr3_nt: TGCAGCGTTGCGGGCGGAATATACAATGAGCAGTTCTTC; cdr3_aa: CSVAGGIYNEQFF
clone_size: -; j_call: TRBJ1-1; v_call: TRBV7-8; d_call: -; cdr3_nt: TGTGCCAGCAGCCTAAGTGGGATGGCTGAAGCTTTCTTT; cdr3_aa: CASSLSGMAEAFF
clone_size: large; j_call: TRBJ2-1; v_call: TRBV5-4; d_call: -; cdr3_nt: TGTGCCAGCAGTTGGCCGGATCTTAACAATGAGCAGTTCTTC; cdr3_aa: CASSWPDLNNEQFF
clone_size: -; j_call: TRBJ2-2; v_call: TRBV7-2; d_call: TRBD1; cdr3_nt: TGTGCCAGCAGCTGGACAGGGGCCGGGGAGCTGTTTTTT; cdr3_aa: CASSWTGAGELFF
clone_size: -; j_call: TRBJ1-5; v_call: TRBV28; d_call: -; cdr3_nt: TGTGCCAGCAGTTTAGCTGGGGGTAGTAGCAATCAGCCCCAGCATTTT; cdr3_aa: CASSLAGGSSNQPQHF
clone_size: -; j_call: TRBJ2-2; v_call: TRBV6-5; d_call: -; cdr3_nt: TGTGCCAGCAGGGAAGCTCTGGGCGTACGGGAGCTGTTTTTT; cdr3_aa: CASREALGVRELFF
clone_size: -; j_call: TRBJ2-5; v_call: TRBV6-5; d_call: TRBD1; cdr3_nt: TGTGCCGGGGGGACAGGAGAGACCCAGTACTTC; cdr3_aa: CAGGTGETQYF
clone_size: once; j_call: TRBJ2-7; v_call: TRBV7-2; d_call: -; cdr3_nt: TGTGCCAGCAGCTCCGGGACAAGCTCCTACGAGCAGTACTTC; cdr3_aa: CASSSGTSSYEQYF
clone_size: -; j_call: TRBJ2-5; v_call: TRBV4-3; d_call: -; cdr3_nt: TGCGCCAGCAGCCAAGATTGGGGAGGCGAGACCCAGTACTTC; cdr3_aa: CASSQDWGGETQYF
clone_size: -; j_call: TRBJ1-1; v_call: TRBV25-1; d_call: -; cdr3_nt: TGTGCCAGCAGTGAATATGACAGTTTGATGAACACTGAAGCTTTCTTT; cdr3_aa: CASSEYDSLMNTEAFF
clone_size: -; j_call: TRBJ2-2; v_call: TRBV5-1; d_call: TRBD2; cdr3_nt: TGCGCCAGCAGCTTCTCCGCCCGGGAGGGCACCGGGGAGCTGTTTTTT; cdr3_aa: CASSFSAREGTGELFF
clone_size: -; j_call: TRBJ1-2; v_call: TRBV18; d_call: -; cdr3_nt: TGTGCCAGCTCACCACCGGTTGACAACCCGAATGGCTACACCTTC; cdr3_aa: CASSPPVDNPNGYTF
clone_size: -; j_call: TRBJ2-7; v_call: TRBV28; d_call: -; cdr3_nt: TGTGCCAGCAGTTTGGGAGTACCCCCTTACGAGCAGTACTTC; cdr3_aa: CASSLGVPPYEQYF
clone_size: -; j_call: TRBJ1-5; v_call: TRBV7-4; d_call: -; cdr3_nt: TGTGCCAGCAGCTTAGACAGGTATAGCAATCAGCCCCAGCATTTT; cdr3_aa: CASSLDRYSNQPQHF
clone_size: few; j_call: TRBJ1-1; v_call: TRBV2; d_call: -; cdr3_nt: TGTGCCAGCAGTTTGGATGTCACTGAAGCTTTCTTT; cdr3_aa: CASSLDVTEAFF
clone_size: -; j_call: TRBJ1-1; v_call: TRBV7-8; d_call: -; cdr3_nt: TGTGCCAGCAGCTTACGTCCAACGAACACTGAAGCTTTCTTT; cdr3_aa: CASSLRPTNTEAFF
clone_size: -; j_call: TRBJ2-2; v_call: TRBV4-1; d_call: TRBD2; cdr3_nt: TGCGCCAGCAGCCAATCCGGGACTAGTTTTGCCGGGGAGCTGTTTTTT; cdr3_aa: CASSQSGTSFAGELFF
clone_size: -; j_call: TRBJ2-1; v_call: TRBV4-3; d_call: -; cdr3_nt: TGCGCCAGCAGCCAAGCAAATATAGCGGACAATGAGCAGTTCTTC; cdr3_aa: CASSQANIADNEQFF
clone_size: -; j_call: TRBJ2-2; v_call: TRBV7-3; d_call: TRBD2; cdr3_nt: TGTGCCAGCAGCTTGGCTAGCGGGAACACCGGGGAGCTGTTTTTT; cdr3_aa: CASSLASGNTGELFF
clone_size: -; j_call: TRBJ2-7; v_call: TRBV9; d_call: TRBD2; cdr3_nt: TGTGCCAGCAGCGTAGTGGGGGAGGGGCAGAGCGAGCAGTACTTC; cdr3_aa: CASSVVGEGQSEQYF
clone_size: -; j_call: TRBJ2-1; v_call: TRBV29-1; d_call: -; cdr3_nt: TGCAGCGTTGTAGGGACCCTCTCCTACAATGAGCAGTTCTTC; cdr3_aa: CSVVGTLSYNEQFF
clone_size: few; j_call: TRBJ2-6; v_call: TRBV6-7; d_call: TRBD1; cdr3_nt: TGTGCCAGCAGACACCCGGGACAGGGGGCCGGGGCCAACGTCCTGACTTTC; cdr3_aa: CASRHPGQGAGANVLTF
clone_size: -; j_call: TRBJ1-3; v_call: TRBV7-9; d_call: -; cdr3_nt: TGTGCCAGCAGCTCTGAATTTTGGGGAAACACCATATATTTT; cdr3_aa: CASSSEFWGNTIYF
clone_size: -; j_call: TRBJ1-2; v_call: TRBV5-1; d_call: -; cdr3_nt: TGCGCCAGCAGCTTGGAACAGAGCTACACCTTC; cdr3_aa: CASSLEQSYTF
clone_size: -; j_call: TRBJ2-7; v_call: TRBV4-3; d_call: TRBD2; cdr3_nt: TGCGCCAGCAGCCAGGCGGGAGACATTATTTACGAGCAGTACTTC; cdr3_aa: CASSQAGDIIYEQYF
clone_size: -; j_call: TRBJ1-1; v_call: TRBV7-2; d_call: -; cdr3_nt: TGTGCCAGCAGCTCAACTCTCACCCCAAGGTCTGAAGCTTTCTTT; cdr3_aa: CASSSTLTPRSEAFF